The source of this T cell receptor beta chain is a study of T cell repertoires in cytomegalovirus infection. Study details: Used in the study were CMV epitopes, some recently identified and HLA-C-restricted, others well-studied and HLA-B-restricted. Public TCR beta signature analysis indicated the presence of both CMV infection and matching HLA type.

V lost 6 bases to trimming and J lost 7 bases; unmatched junction nucleotides: 8. CDR1 and CDR2 (germline): SGHTA, FQGNSA. This CDR3 is built from 13 residues. Overall study findings and caveats: Using cumulative public TCR beta family frequency, the authors identified those who carried CMV together with the relevant HLA. HLA-C-restricted CMV-specific TCR beta clonotypes were dominant in the ex vivo response.

There are many counts of this clonotype. The antigen is unknown. TCRdb analysed the reads with MiXCR anew, one entry per CDR3 protein. This table holds 380,000 or so distinct CDR3 sequences, nearly 35% found once. This TCR was recovered from a human donor in good health (CMV status not recorded). Some clones in this sample may be carry-over from other donors' samples. Material: cultured PBMCs, obtained from culture after CMV antigen stimulation. This chain links TRBV7-2 with TRBJ1-1; 7 bases match TRBD1. The CDR3 region has the DNA TGTGCCAGCAGTCGGGACAGCCGATATGAAGCTTTCTTT. The encoded protein is CASSRDSRYEAFF.